These T cell receptor beta chains were read from a single sample in a study of shared clonotypes between healthy human individuals. Generated by immunoSEQ multiplex PCR, the TCRdb table keeps only in-frame clones and is missing some. Among 2 million to 2.5 million clones listed, 90% to 97% were seen once. The specimen sequenced was naive CD4+ T cells sorted from blood. Receptor source: a man between 18 and 29 years old in good health. Each CDR3 is given without its conserved first and last residue. The D gene is left open where the match is weak.

CDR3 protein: ASSKDVVGTGRSYNSPLH
V gene: TRBV21-1
D gene: -
J gene: TRBJ1-6

CDR3 protein: ASSIGWYGEAF
V gene: TRBV19
D gene: -
J gene: TRBJ1-1

CDR3 protein: ASSLQGGARLDGYT
V gene: TRBV5-4
D gene: TRBD1
J gene: TRBJ1-2

CDR3 protein: ASSEGAFGNTIY
V gene: TRBV2
D gene: TRBD1
J gene: TRBJ1-3

CDR3 protein: ASSLGTPYGYT
V gene: TRBV6-6
D gene: -
J gene: TRBJ1-2

CDR3 protein: ATSRGQPGEKLF
V gene: TRBV15
D gene: -
J gene: TRBJ1-4

CDR3 protein: ASSPPGELF
V gene: TRBV18
D gene: -
J gene: TRBJ2-2

CDR3 protein: ASSDGTSGKFSYNEQF
V gene: TRBV19
D gene: TRBD2
J gene: TRBJ2-1

CDR3 protein: ASSVTSLSGELF
V gene: TRBV2
D gene: -
J gene: TRBJ2-2

CDR3 protein: ASSLMGAEGETQY
V gene: TRBV28
D gene: -
J gene: TRBJ2-5

CDR3 protein: ASSYLSGTGELF
V gene: TRBV6-5
D gene: TRBD2
J gene: TRBJ2-2

CDR3 protein: AISGLAGYEQY
V gene: TRBV10-3
D gene: TRBD2
J gene: TRBJ2-7

CDR3 protein: ASSSGSNSYEQY
V gene: TRBV18
D gene: -
J gene: TRBJ2-7